The present T cell receptor (beta chain) was sequenced within a study of early T cells in non-severe SARS-CoV-2 infection. Across the study: RNA in bulk from unsorted whole blood was sequenced, and chains were unpaired. Findings of the study overall: Comparison of clonotypes with VDJdb favored anti-spike CD8 responses while missing private and CD4 specificities.

The germline V gene encodes CDR1 SNHLY and CDR2 FYNNEI. This CDR3 has 16 residues. The ends lost 2 bases at V and 2 bases at J; junction bases unmatched: 6. About this clonotype: Antigen: not known.

Unique molecular identifier tags were affixed to discrete cDNA molecules. A single record per CDR3 protein comes from TCRdb applying MiXCR to the 5' RACE reads. The repertoire consists of 55,000 to 75,000 distinct CDR3 sequences, with under 10% occurring once and the leading ten covering approximately 3.1%. V usage is TRBV2 and J usage is TRBJ2-5; TRBD2 matches 9 bases. This TCR was sampled from an adult who was a healthcare worker with PCR-confirmed SARS-CoV-2 infection or an uninfected control (not recorded which). Input material: whole blood. In nucleotides, the CDR3 is TGTGCCAGCAGTGAAAGGCCTCTAGCGGGGCAAGAGACCCAGTACTTC. It is translated as CASSERPLAGQETQYF.